This T cell receptor beta chain comes out of a study of immune evolution from preneoplasia to lung adenocarcinoma. Resections took place in Japan or China from the mid-2010s to the late 2010s. Each case's diagnosis was confirmed by two pathologists on H&E. TCRdb's copy holds only in-frame clones and misses some; the assay was immunoSEQ multiplex PCR. Seen here are about 4,600 clones, under 85% observed once, and the top ten hold 9.5% to 10%. Germline V gene lookup returns CDR1 SEHNR and CDR2 FQNEAQ (reference sequence). The ends were cut back, 5 bases at V and 0 bases at J, with 14 bases in the middle. This CDR3 has 16 amino acids.

The V gene is TRBV7-9, the J gene TRBJ1-3; the D is unclear. The sequenced sample consisted of FFPE minimally invasive lung adenocarcinoma tissue. The receptor's source is a person aged 60-80 years with lung adenocarcinoma. The CDR3 loop reads CASSVAGSTSGNTIYF. The CDR3 DNA sequence: TGTGCCAGCAGCGTGGCGGGGTCGACCTCTGGAAACACCATATATTTT.